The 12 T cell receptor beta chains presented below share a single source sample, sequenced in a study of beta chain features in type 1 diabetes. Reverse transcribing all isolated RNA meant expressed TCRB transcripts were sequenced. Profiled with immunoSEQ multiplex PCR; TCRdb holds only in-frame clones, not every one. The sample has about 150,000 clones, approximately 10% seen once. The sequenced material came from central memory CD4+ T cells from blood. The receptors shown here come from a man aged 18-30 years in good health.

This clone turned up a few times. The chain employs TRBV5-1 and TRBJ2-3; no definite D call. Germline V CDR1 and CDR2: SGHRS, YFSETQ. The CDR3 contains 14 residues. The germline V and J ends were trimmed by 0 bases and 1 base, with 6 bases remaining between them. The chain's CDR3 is CASSLAHRTDTQYF. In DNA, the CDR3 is TGCGCCAGCAGCTTGGCCCACCGCACAGATACGCAGTATTTT.

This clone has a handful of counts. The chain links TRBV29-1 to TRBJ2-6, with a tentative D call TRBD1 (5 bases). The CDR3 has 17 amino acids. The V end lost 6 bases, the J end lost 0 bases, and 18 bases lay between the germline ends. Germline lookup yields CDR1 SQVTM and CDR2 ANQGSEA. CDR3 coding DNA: TGCAGCGTCCCTTCCTTGGGGCCGACCTCTGGGGCCAACGTCCTGACTTTC. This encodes CSVPSLGPTSGANVLTF.

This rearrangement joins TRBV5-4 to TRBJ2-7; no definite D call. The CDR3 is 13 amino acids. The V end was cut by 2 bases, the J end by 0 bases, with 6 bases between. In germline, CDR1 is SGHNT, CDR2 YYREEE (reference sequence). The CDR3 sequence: CASSFQSSYEQYF. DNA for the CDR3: TGTGCCAGCAGCTTCCAGAGCTCCTACGAGCAGTACTTC.

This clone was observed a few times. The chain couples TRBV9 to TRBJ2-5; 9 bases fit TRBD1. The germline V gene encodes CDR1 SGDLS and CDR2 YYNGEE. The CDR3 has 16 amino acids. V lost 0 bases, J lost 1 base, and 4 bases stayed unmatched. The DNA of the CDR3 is TGTGCCAGCAGCGTAGGGGACAGGGCTATCCAAGAGACCCAGTACTTC. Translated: CASSVGDRAIQETQYF.

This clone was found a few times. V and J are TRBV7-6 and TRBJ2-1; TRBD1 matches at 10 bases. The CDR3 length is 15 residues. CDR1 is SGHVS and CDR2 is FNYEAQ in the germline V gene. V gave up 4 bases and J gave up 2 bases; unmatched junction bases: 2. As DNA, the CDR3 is TGTGCCAGCAGCTGGGACAGGGGCCCCTACAATGAGCAGTTCTTC. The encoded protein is CASSWDRGPYNEQFF. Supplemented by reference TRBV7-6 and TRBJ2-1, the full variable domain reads GAGVSQSPRYKVTKRGQDVALRCDPISGHVSLYWYRQALGQGPEFLTYFNYEAQQDKSGLPNDRFSAERPEGSISTLTIQRTEQRDSAMYRCASSWDRGPYNEQFFGPGTRLTVL.

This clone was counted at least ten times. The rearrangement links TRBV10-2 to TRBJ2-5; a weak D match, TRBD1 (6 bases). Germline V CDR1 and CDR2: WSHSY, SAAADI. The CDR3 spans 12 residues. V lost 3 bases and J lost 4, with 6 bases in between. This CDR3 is CASSDRGETQYF. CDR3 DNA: TGCGCCAGCAGTGACAGGGGAGAGACCCAGTACTTC.

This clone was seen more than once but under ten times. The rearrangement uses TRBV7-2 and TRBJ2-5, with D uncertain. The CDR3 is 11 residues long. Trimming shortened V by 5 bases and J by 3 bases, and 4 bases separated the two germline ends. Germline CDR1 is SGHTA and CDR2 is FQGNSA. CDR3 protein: CASSRKETQYF. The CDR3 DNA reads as TGTGCCAGCAGCCGTAAAGAGACCCAGTACTTC.

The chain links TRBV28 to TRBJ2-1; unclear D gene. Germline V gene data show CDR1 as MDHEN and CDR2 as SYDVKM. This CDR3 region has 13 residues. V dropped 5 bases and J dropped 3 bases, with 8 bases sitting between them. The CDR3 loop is CASSPGFYNEQFF. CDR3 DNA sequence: TGTGCCAGCAGTCCAGGCTTCTACAATGAGCAGTTCTTC.

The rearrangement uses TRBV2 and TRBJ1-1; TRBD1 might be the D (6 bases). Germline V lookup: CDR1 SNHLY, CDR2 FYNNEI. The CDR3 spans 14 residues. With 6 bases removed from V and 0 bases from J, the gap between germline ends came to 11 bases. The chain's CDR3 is CASSRGTLNTEAFF. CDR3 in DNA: TGTGCCAGCAGCCGCGGGACATTGAACACTGAAGCTTTCTTT.

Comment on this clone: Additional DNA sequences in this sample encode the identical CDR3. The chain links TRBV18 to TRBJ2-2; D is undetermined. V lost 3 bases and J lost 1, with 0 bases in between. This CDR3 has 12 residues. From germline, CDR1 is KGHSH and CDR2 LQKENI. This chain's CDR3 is CASSPNTGELFF. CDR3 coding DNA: TGTGCCAGCTCACCGAACACCGGGGAGCTGTTTTTT.

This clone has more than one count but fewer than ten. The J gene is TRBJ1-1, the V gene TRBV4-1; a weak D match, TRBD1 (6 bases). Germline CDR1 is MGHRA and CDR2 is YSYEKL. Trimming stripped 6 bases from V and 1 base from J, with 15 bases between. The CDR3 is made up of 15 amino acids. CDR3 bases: TGCGCCAGCAGTTTAGGGGGGGCCGGGAACACTGAAGCTTTCTTT. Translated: CASSLGGAGNTEAFF.

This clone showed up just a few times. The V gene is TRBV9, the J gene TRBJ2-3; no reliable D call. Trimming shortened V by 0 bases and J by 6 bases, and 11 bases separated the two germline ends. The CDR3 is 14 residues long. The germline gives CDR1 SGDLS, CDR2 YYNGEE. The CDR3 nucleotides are TGTGCCAGCAGCGTAGAGGCATCTGGGGATACGCAGTATTTT. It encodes CASSVEASGDTQYF.